This T cell receptor beta chain was found in a study of shared clonotypes between healthy human individuals. Study-wide background: Each donor contributed plates that comprised three CD4 naive, three CD4 memory, two CD8 naive and one CD8 memory. Findings of the study overall: In general, naive subsets displayed greater estimated richness than memory subsets did. The sharing of 5% to 6.5% of naive CD4 clonotypes was seen across a handful of donors.

This CDR3 has 17 amino acids. V lost 0 bases to trimming and J lost 4 bases, with 16 bases between them. The germline CDR1 and CDR2 sequences are SGDLS and YYNGEE. Each subset's genomic DNA was split evenly across several immunoSEQ plates. The assay was immunoSEQ multiplex PCR, and TCRdb's table has in-frame clones only and misses some. The table has over 1.4 million clones, roughly 96% seen once; the top ten hold approximately 1.1%. Concerning this clone: The antigen is unknown.

This TCR was recovered from a man aged 25 to 45 in good health. The sequencing input was naive CD4+ T cells sorted from blood. The subset: CD45RA+ positively selected. The J gene is TRBJ2-2, the V gene TRBV9; D might be TRBD1 (5 bases). CDR3 DNA: TGTGCCAGCAGCGTAGCTACCCAGTTAGGGGTCACCGGGGAGCTGTTTTTT. Its translation is CASSVATQLGVTGELFF.